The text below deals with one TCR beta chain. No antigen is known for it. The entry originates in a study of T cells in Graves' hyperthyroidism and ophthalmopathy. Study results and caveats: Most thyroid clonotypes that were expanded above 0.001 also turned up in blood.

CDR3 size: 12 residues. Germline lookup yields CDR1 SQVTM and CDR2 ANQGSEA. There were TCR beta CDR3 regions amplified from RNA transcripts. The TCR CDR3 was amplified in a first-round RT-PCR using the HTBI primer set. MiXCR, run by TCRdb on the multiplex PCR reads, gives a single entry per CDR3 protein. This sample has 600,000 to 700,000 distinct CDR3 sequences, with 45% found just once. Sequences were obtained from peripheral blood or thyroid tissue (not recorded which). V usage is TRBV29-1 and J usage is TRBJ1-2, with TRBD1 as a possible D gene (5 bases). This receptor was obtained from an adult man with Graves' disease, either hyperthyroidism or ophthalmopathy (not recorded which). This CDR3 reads CSLGTRAGGYTF. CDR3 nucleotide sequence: TGCAGTCTAGGTACCAGGGCTGGTGGCTACACCTTC.